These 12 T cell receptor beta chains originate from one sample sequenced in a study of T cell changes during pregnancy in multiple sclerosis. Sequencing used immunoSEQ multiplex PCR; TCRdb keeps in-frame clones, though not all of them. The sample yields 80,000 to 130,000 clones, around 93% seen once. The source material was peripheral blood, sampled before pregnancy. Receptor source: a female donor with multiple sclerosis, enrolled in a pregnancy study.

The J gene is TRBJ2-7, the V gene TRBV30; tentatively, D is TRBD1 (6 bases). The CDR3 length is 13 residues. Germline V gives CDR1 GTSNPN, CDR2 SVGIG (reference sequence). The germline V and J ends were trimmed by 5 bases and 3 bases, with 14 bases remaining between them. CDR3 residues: CAWAGKGHYEQYF. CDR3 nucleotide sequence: TGTGCCTGGGCCGGGAAGGGACACTACGAGCAGTACTTC.

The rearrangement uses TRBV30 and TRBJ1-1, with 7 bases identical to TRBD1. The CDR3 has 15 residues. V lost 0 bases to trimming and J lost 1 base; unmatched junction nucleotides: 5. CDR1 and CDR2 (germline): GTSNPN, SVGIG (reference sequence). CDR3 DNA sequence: TGTGCCTGGAGTGTGCCAGGGGGAAAGAACACTGAAGCTTTCTTT. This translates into CAWSVPGGKNTEAFF.

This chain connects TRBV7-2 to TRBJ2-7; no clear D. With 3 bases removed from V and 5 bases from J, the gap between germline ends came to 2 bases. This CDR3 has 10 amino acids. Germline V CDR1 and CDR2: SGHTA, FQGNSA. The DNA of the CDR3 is TGTGCCAGCAGCTTCAACGAGCAGTACTTC. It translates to CASSFNEQYF. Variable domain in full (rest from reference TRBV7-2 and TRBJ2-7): GAGVSQSPSNKVTEKGKDVELRCDPISGHTALYWYRQSLGQGLEFLIYFQGNSAPDKSGLPSDRFSAERTGGSVSTLTIQRTQQEDSAVYLCASSFNEQYFGPGTRLTVT.

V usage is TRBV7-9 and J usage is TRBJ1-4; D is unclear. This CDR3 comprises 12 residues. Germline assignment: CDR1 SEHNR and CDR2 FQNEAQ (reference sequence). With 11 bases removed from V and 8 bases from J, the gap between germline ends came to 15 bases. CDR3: CAWRAGNEKLFF. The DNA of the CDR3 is TGTGCCTGGCGGGCCGGGAACGAAAAACTGTTTTTT.

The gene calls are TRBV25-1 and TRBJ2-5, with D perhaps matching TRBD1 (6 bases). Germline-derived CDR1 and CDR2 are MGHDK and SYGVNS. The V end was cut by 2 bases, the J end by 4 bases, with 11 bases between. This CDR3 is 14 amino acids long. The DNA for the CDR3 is TGTGCCAGCAGTGAAGCAGGGGCTAGAGAGACCCAGTACTTC. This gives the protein CASSEAGARETQYF.

The CDR3 DNA is TGTGCCAGTAGTATAGTCCAGGGGGCTTACGAGCAGTACTTC. It specifies CASSIVQGAYEQYF. This chain joins TRBV19 and TRBJ2-7, with TRBD1 identical over 8 bases. Germline V gene data show CDR1 as LNHDA and CDR2 as SQIVND (reference sequence). There are 14 residues in the CDR3. Unmatched junction bases numbered 3, after V lost 1 base and J lost 4 bases.

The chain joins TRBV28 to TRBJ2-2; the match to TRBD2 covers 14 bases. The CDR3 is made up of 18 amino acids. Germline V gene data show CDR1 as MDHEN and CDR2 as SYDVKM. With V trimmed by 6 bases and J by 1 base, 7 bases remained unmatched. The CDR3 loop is CASSPGLAGVGNTGELFF. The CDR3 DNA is TGTGCCAGCAGCCCGGGACTAGCGGGAGTGGGGAACACCGGGGAGCTGTTTTTT.

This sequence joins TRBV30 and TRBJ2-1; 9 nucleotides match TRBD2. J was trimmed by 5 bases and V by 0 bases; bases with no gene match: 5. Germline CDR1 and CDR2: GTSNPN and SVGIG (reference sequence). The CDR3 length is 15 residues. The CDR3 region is CAWSVWGLANNEQFF. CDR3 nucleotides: TGTGCCTGGAGTGTCTGGGGACTAGCAAACAATGAGCAGTTCTTC.

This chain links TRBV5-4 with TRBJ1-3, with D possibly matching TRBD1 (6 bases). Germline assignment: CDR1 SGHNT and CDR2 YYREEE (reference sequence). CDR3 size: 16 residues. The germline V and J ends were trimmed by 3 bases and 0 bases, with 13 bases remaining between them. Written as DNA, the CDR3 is TGTGCCAGCAGCTCTTCAGGGGCCCGCTCTGGAAACACCATATATTTT. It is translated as CASSSSGARSGNTIYF.

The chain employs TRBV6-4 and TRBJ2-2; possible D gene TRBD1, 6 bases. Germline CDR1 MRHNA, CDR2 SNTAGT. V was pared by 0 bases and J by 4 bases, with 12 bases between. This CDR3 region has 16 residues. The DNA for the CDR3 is TGTGCCAGCAGTGACTCGCCAGGGGTGGGCACCGGGGAGCTGTTTTTT. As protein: CASSDSPGVGTGELFF.

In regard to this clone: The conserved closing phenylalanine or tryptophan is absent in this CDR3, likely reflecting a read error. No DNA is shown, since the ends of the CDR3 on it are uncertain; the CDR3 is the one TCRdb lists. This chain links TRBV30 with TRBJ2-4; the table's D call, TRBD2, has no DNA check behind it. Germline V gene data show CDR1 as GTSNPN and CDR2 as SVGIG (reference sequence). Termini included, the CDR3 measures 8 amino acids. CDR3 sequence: CAWSVVAG.

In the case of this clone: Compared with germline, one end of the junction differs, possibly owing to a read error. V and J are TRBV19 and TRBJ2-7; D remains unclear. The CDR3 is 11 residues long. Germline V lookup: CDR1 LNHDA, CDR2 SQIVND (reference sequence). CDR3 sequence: CASSFSDEQYF. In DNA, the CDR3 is TGTGCCAGTAGCTTCTCCGACGAGCAGTACTTC. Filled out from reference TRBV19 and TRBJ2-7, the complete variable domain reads DGGITQSPKYLFRKEGQNVTLSCEQNLNHDAMYWYRQDPGQGLRLIYYSQIVNDFQKGDIAEGYSVSREKKESFPLTVTSAQKNPTAFYLCASSFSDEQYFGPGTRLTVT.